This entry features one T cell receptor (beta chain) sequence. CDR1 is PRHDT, CDR2 FYEKMQ, per germline (reference sequence). CDR3 size: 12 residues. V was shortened by 5 bases and J by 4 bases, with 8 bases between the two germline ends. This record belongs to a study of blood T cell repertoires in COVID-19. Sequenced by immunoSEQ multiplex PCR; TCRdb stores in-frame clones only, minus some. The sample comprises around 200,000 clones, about 86% of which are singletons, and roughly 8.6% rests with the top ten. What was sequenced was peripheral blood. The receptor's source is a man aged 35-49 years with active or convalescent COVID-19. The gene calls are TRBV13 and TRBJ1-1, with D uncertain. Here the CDR3 reads CASSLEGTEAFF. As DNA, the CDR3 is TGTGCCAGCAGCCTTGAGGGCACTGAAGCTTTCTTT.